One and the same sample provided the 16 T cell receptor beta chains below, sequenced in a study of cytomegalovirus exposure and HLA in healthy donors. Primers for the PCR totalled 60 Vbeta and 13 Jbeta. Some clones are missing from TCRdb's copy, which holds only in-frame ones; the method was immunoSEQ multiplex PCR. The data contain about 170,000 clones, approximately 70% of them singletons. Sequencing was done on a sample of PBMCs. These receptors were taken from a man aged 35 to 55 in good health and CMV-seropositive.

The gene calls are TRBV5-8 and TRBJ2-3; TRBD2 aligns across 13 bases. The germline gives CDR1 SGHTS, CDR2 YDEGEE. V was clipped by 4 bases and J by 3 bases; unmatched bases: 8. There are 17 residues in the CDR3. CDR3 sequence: CASSPGRLAGGTDTQYF. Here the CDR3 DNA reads TGTGCCAGCAGCCCTGGGCGACTAGCGGGGGGAACAGATACGCAGTATTTT.

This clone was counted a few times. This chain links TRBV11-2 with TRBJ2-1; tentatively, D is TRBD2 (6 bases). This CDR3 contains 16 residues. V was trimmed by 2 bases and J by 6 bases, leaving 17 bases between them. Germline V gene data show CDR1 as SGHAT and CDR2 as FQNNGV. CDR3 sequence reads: CASSLRSSGLGNEQFF. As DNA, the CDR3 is TGTGCCAGCAGCTTAAGATCCAGCGGGCTCGGCAATGAGCAGTTCTTC.

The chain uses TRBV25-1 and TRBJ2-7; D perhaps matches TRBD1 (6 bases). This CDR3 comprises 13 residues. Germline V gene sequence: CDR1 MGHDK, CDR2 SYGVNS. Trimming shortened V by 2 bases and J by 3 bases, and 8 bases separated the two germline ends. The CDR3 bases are TGTGCCAGCAGTGAACAGGGGATCTACGAGCAGTACTTC. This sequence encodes CASSEQGIYEQYF.

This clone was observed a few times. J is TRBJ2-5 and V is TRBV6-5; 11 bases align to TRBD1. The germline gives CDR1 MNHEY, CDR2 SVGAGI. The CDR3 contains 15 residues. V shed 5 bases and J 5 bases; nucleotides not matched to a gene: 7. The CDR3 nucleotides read TGTGCCAGCAGTAGCGGGACAGGGGGGGAGGAGACCCAGTACTTC. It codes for CASSSGTGGEETQYF.

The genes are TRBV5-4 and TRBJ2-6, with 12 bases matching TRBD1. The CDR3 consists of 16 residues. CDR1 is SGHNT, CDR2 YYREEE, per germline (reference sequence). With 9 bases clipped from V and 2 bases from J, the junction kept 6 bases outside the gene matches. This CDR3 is CAIGTGGAPGANVLTF. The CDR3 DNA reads TGTGCCATCGGGACAGGGGGCGCCCCTGGGGCCAACGTCCTGACTTTC.

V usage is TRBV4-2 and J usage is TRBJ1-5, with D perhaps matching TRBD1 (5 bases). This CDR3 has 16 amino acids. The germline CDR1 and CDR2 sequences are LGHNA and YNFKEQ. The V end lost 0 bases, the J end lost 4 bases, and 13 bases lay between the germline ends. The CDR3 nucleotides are TGTGCCAGCAGCCAAGATGGAGGGGCGGGTAATCAGCCCCAGCATTTT. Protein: CASSQDGGAGNQPQHF.

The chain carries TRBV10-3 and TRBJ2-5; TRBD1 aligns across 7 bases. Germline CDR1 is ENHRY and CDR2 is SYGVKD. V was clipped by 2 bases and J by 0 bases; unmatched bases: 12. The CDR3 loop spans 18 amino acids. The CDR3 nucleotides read TGTGCCATCAGTGAGCCGACGCCGGACAGGATCTACCAAGAGACCCAGTACTTC. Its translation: CAISEPTPDRIYQETQYF.

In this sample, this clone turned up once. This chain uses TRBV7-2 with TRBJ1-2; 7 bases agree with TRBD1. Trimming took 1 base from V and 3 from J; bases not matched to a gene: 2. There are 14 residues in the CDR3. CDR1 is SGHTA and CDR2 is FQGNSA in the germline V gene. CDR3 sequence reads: CASSLGQGDYGYTF. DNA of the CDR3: TGTGCCAGCAGCTTAGGACAGGGAGACTATGGCTACACCTTC.

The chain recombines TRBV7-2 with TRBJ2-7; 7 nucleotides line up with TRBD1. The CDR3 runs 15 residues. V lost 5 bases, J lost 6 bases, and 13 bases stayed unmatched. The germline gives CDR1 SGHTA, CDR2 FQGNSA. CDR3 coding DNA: TGTGCCAGCAGCAGAGGGTTGGGACAGAATGGCGAGCAGTACTTC. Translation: CASSRGLGQNGEQYF.

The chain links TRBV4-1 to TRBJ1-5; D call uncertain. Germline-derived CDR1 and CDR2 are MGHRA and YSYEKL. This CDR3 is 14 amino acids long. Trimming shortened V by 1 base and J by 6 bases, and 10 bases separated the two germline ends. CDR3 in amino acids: CASSQVLGSQPQHF. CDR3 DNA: TGCGCCAGCAGCCAAGTACTCGGTTCTCAGCCCCAGCATTTT.

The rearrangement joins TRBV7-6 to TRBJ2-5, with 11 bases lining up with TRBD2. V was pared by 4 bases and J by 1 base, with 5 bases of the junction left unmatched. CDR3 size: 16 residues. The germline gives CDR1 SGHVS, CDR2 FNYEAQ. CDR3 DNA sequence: TGTGCCAGCAGCTACCTAGCGGGGGGACCCCAAGAGACCCAGTACTTC. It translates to CASSYLAGGPQETQYF.

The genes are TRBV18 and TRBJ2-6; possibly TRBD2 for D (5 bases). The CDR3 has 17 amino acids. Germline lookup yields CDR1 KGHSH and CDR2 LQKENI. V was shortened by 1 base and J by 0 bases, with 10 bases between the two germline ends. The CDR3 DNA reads TGTGCCAGCTCACCACAAGGACTGTTCTCTGGGGCCAACGTCCTGACTTTC. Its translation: CASSPQGLFSGANVLTF.

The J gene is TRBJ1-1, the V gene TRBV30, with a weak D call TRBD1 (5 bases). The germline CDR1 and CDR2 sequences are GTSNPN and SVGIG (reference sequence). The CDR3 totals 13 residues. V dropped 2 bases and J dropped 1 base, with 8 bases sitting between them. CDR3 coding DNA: TGTGCCTGGAGTCGAGACAGGAACACTGAAGCTTTCTTT. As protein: CAWSRDRNTEAFF.

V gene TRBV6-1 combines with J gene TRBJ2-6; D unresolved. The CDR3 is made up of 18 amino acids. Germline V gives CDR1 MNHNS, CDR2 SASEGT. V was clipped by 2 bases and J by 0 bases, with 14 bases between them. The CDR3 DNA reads TGTGCCAGCAGTGAAAGGTCTGACTCCAGCTCTGGGGCCAACGTCCTGACTTTC. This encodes CASSERSDSSSGANVLTF.

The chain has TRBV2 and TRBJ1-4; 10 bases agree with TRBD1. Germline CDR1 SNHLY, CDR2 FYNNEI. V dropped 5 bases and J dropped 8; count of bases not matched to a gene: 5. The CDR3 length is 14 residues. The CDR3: CASSPDRGLEKLFF. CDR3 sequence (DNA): TGTGCCAGCAGTCCCGACAGGGGGCTCGAAAAACTGTTTTTT.

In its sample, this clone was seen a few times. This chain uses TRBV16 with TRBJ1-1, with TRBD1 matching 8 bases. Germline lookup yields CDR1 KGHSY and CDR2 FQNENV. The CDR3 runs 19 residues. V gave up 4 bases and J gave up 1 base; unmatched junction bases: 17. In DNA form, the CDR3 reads TGTGCCAGCAGCCGGAACGCAAAGACAGGGGATAATGGGAACACTGAAGCTTTCTTT. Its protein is CASSRNAKTGDNGNTEAFF.